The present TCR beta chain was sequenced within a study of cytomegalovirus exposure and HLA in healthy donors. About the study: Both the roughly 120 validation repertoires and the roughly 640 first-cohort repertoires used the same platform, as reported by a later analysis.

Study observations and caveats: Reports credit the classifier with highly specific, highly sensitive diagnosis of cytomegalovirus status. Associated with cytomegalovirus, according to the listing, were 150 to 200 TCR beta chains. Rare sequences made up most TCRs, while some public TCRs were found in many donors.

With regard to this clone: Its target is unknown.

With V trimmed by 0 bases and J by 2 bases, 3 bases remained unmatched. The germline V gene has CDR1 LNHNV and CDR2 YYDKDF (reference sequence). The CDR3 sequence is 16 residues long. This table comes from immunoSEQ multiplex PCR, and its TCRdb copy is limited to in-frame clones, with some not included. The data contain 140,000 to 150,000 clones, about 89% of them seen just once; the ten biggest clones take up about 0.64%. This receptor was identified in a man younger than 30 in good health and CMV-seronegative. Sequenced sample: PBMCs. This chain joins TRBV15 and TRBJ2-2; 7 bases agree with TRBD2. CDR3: CATSRDVAGNTGELFF. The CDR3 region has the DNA TGTGCCACCAGCAGAGATGTAGCGGGCAACACCGGGGAGCTGTTTTTT.